A single sample gave rise to the 19 T cell receptor beta chains below, sequenced in a study of graft-versus-host responses after intestinal transplantation. These receptors have no known antigen. Sequencing used immunoSEQ multiplex PCR; TCRdb keeps in-frame clones, though not all of them. There are under 150,000 clones in the sample; roughly 95% occur only once, and more than 2.5% lies in the top ten. The specimen comprised unstimulated CD8+ T cells sorted from spleen or lymph node cells, sampled before intestinal transplant. The origin of the receptors is a human donor who received an intestinal transplant.

In this sample, this clone turned up a few times. This chain connects TRBV15 to TRBJ1-3; 7 bases fit TRBD1. The germline V gene encodes CDR1 LNHNV and CDR2 YYDKDF (reference sequence). The ends lost 0 bases at V and 11 bases at J; junction bases unmatched: 10. This CDR3 has 15 residues. CDR3 coding DNA: TGTGCCACCAGCAGAGATCGATACAGGGGCAGTGCCATATATTTT. Amino acid sequence: CATSRDRYRGSAIYF. Combining the CDR3 with reference TRBV15 and TRBJ1-3 gives the whole variable domain DAMVIQNPRYQVTQFGKPVTLSCSQTLNHNVMYWYQQKSSQAPKLLFHYYDKDFNNEADTPDNFQSRRPNTSFCFLDIRSPGLGDTAMYLCATSRDRYRGSAIYFGEGSWLTVV.

V gene TRBV6-1 combines with J gene TRBJ2-7; D remains ambiguous. Trimming took 0 bases from V and 4 from J, leaving 7 bases between them. Germline V gene lookup returns CDR1 MNHNS and CDR2 SASEGT. The CDR3 spans 13 residues. CDR3 sequence: CASSEALGYEQYF. The DNA for the CDR3 is TGTGCCAGCAGTGAAGCGCTTGGGTACGAGCAGTACTTC.

This sequence joins TRBV28 and TRBJ1-4, with D possibly being TRBD1 (5 bases). The CDR3 consists of 16 residues. Germline lookup yields CDR1 MDHEN and CDR2 SYDVKM. V was trimmed by 7 bases and J by 1 base, leaving 16 bases between them. The CDR3 DNA reads TGTGCCAGCAAACCAACATCAGGGCGAACTAATGAAAAACTGTTTTTT. Translating it yields CASKPTSGRTNEKLFF.

This chain uses TRBV7-9 with TRBJ1-2, with unresolved D. The CDR3 contains 12 residues. In germline, CDR1 is SEHNR, CDR2 FQNEAQ (reference sequence). The V end was cut by 7 bases, the J end by 3 bases, with 9 bases between. CDR3 DNA: TGTGCCAGCACCATGGGTGACTATGGCTACACCTTC. The encoded protein is CASTMGDYGYTF.

The chain uses TRBV15 and TRBJ1-2; the D gene is possibly TRBD1 (6 bases). Germline V gene lookup returns CDR1 LNHNV and CDR2 YYDKDF (reference sequence). The ends were cut back, 0 bases at V and 4 bases at J, with 12 bases in the middle. The CDR3 runs 15 residues. As DNA, the CDR3 is TGTGCCACCAGCAGAGAAGGGGACAAAGCCTATGGCTACACCTTC. Translated: CATSREGDKAYGYTF.

V gene TRBV28 combines with J gene TRBJ2-3; D is possibly TRBD2 (6 bases). Trimming removed 3 bases from V and 2 bases from J, with 6 bases in between. This CDR3 has 13 residues. CDR1 is MDHEN and CDR2 is SYDVKM in the germline V gene. The CDR3 DNA reads TGTGCCAGCAGTTTGGGACTCACAGATACGCAGTATTTT. Protein product: CASSLGLTDTQYF.

The chain links TRBV19 to TRBJ2-2; D assignment may be TRBD1 or TRBD2 (5 bases each). This CDR3 spans 18 amino acids. The V gene's germline CDR1 is LNHDA and CDR2 SQIVND (reference sequence). V was clipped by 5 bases and J by 2 bases, with 21 bases between them. The DNA for the CDR3 is TGTGCCAGTAGTCTGTTCTCCGGGGCAGCCAACAACACCGGGGAGCTGTTTTTT. This encodes CASSLFSGAANNTGELFF.

The chain employs TRBV2 and TRBJ2-1; D remains unclear. The V end lost 5 bases, the J end lost 8 bases, and 25 bases lay between the germline ends. The CDR3 consists of 17 residues. Germline-derived CDR1 and CDR2 are SNHLY and FYNNEI. The CDR3 spells CASSSRDESKRSDEQFF. CDR3 nucleotide sequence: TGTGCCAGCAGTTCCAGAGACGAGAGCAAAAGAAGCGATGAGCAGTTCTTC.

The chain is built from TRBV21-1 and TRBJ2-4; TRBD1, the table's D call, was not compared with the DNA. TRBV21-1 is reported as a pseudogene. The CDR3 loop spans 16 amino acids. Here the CDR3 DNA reads TGTGCCAGCAGCAGCAGATACAGGGGTGCCAAAAACATTCAGTACTTC. This sequence encodes CASSSRYRGAKNIQYF.

V gene TRBV27 combines with J gene TRBJ2-1; 9 nucleotides line up with TRBD1. Germline CDR1 and CDR2: MNHEY and SMNVEV (reference sequence). Germline trimming cut 4 bases from V and 3 bases from J; bases unmatched to any gene: 19. The CDR3 covers 20 residues. CDR3 sequence: CASSYRYVPTGGALYNEQFF. In nucleotides, the CDR3 is TGTGCCAGCAGTTACCGGTACGTACCTACAGGGGGCGCCCTCTACAATGAGCAGTTCTTC.

Note on this clone: It is unclear where the CDR3 begins or ends on the DNA, so no DNA is shown, and the CDR3 is as TCRdb lists it. This sequence joins TRBV28 and TRBJ2-7; TRBD2 reflects the table's D call only, with no check against the DNA. The CDR3 totals 13 residues, both ends included. The V gene's germline CDR1 is MDHEN and CDR2 SYDVKM. CDR3 protein: CASSSGAADEQYF.

This chain connects TRBV7-9 to TRBJ1-1; 10 nucleotides line up with TRBD1. The J segment lost 11 bases and the V segment lost 5 bases, leaving 5 bases of the junction unmatched. The CDR3 length is 12 residues. Germline assignment: CDR1 SEHNR and CDR2 FQNEAQ (reference sequence). CDR3 sequence reads: CASSLGQGRAFF. CDR3 bases: TGTGCCAGCAGCCTGGGACAGGGGAGGGCTTTCTTT.

The CDR3 region has the DNA TGTGCCAGCAGTTTGGGGCCCGATCAGCCCCAGCATTTT. Translation gives CASSLGPDQPQHF. The chain has TRBV28 and TRBJ1-5, with D possibly being TRBD1 (5 bases). Germline V lookup: CDR1 MDHEN, CDR2 SYDVKM. The CDR3 has 13 residues. V lost 3 bases to trimming and J lost 5 bases, with 8 bases between them.

This clone is a singleton in its sample. Because it lacks the conserved phenylalanine or tryptophan at the end, this CDR3 is likely a read error. Because the CDR3's place on the DNA is in doubt, the DNA is left out and the CDR3 is given as listed by TCRdb. The chain employs TRBV28 and TRBJ2-7; the table's D call, TRBD2, was not checked against the DNA. Ends included, the CDR3 has 14 residues. From germline, CDR1 is MDHEN and CDR2 SYDVKM. The CDR3 spells CASSLGASGMARAI.

The chain couples TRBV28 to TRBJ1-2, with unresolved D. V lost 1 base and J lost 4, with 13 bases in between. CDR1 and CDR2 from the germline V gene are MDHEN and SYDVKM. The CDR3 runs to 15 residues. The CDR3 DNA is TGTGCCAGCAGTTTATCACCCCAGACTCCCTATGGCTACACCTTC. This codes for CASSLSPQTPYGYTF.

The V gene is TRBV6-5, the J gene TRBJ2-2, with 7 bases matching TRBD1. Germline-derived CDR1 and CDR2 are MNHEY and SVGAGI. Germline trimming cut 7 bases from V and 5 bases from J; bases unmatched to any gene: 7. CDR3 length: 14 residues. CDR3 residues: CASKSQGRTGELFF. As DNA, the CDR3 is TGTGCCAGCAAGTCACAGGGGAGAACCGGGGAGCTGTTTTTT.

This rearrangement joins TRBV9 to TRBJ2-4; D is unresolved. Deletions cut 4 bases from V and 3 bases from J, with 23 bases between. Germline V lookup: CDR1 SGDLS, CDR2 YYNGEE. The CDR3 totals 18 residues. The chain's CDR3 is CASSPHGQPGSGKNIQYF. The CDR3 DNA reads TGTGCCAGCAGCCCCCATGGGCAGCCCGGATCCGGCAAAAACATTCAGTACTTC.

The chain employs TRBV7-9 and TRBJ1-5, with D hard to call. V was pared by 1 base and J by 7 bases, with 5 bases between. Germline CDR1 and CDR2: SEHNR and FQNEAQ (reference sequence). The CDR3 contains 12 residues. The CDR3 DNA is TGTGCCAGCAGCTTAGAACGCCAGCCCCAGCATTTT. This translates into CASSLERQPQHF.

J is TRBJ2-7 and V is TRBV6-4; TRBD2 matches 7 bases. V trimming: 6 bases; J trimming: 6 bases; junction bases outside the gene matches: 20. The germline CDR1 and CDR2 sequences are MRHNA and SNTAGT. The CDR3 is made up of 17 amino acids. CDR3 DNA sequence: TGTGCCAGCAGACCCGCTCACGGGCGGGAGCTATTCGCCGAGCAGTACTTC. Protein sequence: CASRPAHGRELFAEQYF.